This TCR beta chain was sequenced for a study of beta chain features in type 1 diabetes. General study findings and limits: PCR might show a preference for shorter templates, equally across patients and controls. Researchers reported that naive, central memory and Treg TCRB repertoires appeared more similar in patients than in healthy donors. Across all four CD4+ subsets, people with type 1 diabetes showed modestly shorter TCRB CDR3s.

Germline V gene data show CDR1 as GTSNPN and CDR2 as SVGIG (reference sequence). V was clipped by 3 bases and J by 1 base; unmatched bases: 6. This CDR3 is built from 15 residues. Expressed TCRB transcripts were sequenced after all isolated RNA was converted to cDNA. Here immunoSEQ multiplex PCR was the method, and the copy in TCRdb shows in-frame clones only, minus some. The sample has around 310,000 clones; 13% are singletons. This clone was counted a few times. No antigen is known for it. Sorting of CD4+ naive, central memory, regulatory and stem cell-like memory cells was performed via CD45RO/CCR7/CD25/CD127/CD95/CD27.

The clonotype originates from a woman between 18 and 30 years old with type 1 diabetes. Sequenced: naive CD4+ T cells from blood. The V and J genes are TRBV30 and TRBJ2-3, with 8 bases that match TRBD2. CDR3 DNA sequence: TGTGCCTGGAGAGAAGCGGGAGAGGGCACAGATACGCAGTATTTT. It specifies CAWREAGEGTDTQYF.